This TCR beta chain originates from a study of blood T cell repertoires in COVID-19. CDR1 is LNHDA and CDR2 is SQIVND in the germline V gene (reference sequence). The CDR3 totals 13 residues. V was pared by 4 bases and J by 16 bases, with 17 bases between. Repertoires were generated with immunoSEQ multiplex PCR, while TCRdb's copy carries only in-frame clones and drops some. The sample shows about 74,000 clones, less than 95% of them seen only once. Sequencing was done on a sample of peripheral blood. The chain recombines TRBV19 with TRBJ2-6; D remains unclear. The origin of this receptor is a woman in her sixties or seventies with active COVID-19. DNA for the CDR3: TGTGCCAGTAGTACGACTGACCAGCCAGAGCTGACTTTC. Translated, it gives CASSTTDQPELTF.